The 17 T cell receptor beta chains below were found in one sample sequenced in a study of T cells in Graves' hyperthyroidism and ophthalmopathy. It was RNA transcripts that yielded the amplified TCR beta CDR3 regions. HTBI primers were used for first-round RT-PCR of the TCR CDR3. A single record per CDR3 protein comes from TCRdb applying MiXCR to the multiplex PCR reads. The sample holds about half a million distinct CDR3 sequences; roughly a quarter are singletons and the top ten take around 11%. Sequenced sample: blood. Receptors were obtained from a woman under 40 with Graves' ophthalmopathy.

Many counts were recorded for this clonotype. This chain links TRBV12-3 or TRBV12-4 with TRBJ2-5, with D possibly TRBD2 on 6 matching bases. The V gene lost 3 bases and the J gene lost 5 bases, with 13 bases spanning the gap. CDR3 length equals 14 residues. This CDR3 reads CASSLTSWSETQYF. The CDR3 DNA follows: TGTGCCAGCAGTTTGACTAGTTGGAGTGAGACCCAGTACTTC.

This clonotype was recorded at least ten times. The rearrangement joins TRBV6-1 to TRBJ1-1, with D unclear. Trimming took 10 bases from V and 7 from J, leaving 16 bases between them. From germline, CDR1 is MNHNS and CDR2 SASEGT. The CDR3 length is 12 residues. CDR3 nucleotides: TGTGCCACCGCCGGAGGAGGGAATGAAGCTTTCTTT. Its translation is CATAGGGNEAFF.

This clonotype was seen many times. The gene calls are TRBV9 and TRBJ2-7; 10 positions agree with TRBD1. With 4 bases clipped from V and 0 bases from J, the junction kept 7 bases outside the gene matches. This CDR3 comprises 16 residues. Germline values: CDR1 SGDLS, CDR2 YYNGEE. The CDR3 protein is CASSTRGDRGSYEQYF. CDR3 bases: TGTGCCAGCAGCACCAGGGGGGACAGGGGCTCCTACGAGCAGTACTTC.

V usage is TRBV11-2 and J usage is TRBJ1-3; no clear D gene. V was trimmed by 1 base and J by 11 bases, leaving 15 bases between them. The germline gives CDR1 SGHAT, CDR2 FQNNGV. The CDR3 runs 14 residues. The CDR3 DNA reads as TGTGCCAGCAGCTTAGCGCAAGGACCCCTCCCCATATATTTT. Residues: CASSLAQGPLPIYF.

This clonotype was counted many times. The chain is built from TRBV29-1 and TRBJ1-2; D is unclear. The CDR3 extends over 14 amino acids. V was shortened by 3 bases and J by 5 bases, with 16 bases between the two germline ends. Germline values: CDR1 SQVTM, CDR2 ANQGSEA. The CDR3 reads CSVDRAGLLYGYTF. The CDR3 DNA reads TGCAGCGTTGATCGGGCAGGATTGTTATATGGCTACACCTTC.

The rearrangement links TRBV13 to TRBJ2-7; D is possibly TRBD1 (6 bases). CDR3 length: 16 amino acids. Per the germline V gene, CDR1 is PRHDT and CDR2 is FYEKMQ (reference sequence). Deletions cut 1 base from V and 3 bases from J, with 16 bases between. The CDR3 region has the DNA TGTGCCAGCAGCTTAGCCCCAGGGGATGCGGGCTACGAGCAGTACTTC. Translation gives CASSLAPGDAGYEQYF.

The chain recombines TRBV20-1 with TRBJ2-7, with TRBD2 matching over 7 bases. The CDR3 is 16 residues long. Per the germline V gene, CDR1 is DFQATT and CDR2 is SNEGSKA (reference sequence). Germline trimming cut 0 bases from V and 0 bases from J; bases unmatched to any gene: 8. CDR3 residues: CSARDLKASGSYEQYF. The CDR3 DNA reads TGCAGTGCTAGAGATCTGAAGGCTAGCGGCTCCTACGAGCAGTACTTC.

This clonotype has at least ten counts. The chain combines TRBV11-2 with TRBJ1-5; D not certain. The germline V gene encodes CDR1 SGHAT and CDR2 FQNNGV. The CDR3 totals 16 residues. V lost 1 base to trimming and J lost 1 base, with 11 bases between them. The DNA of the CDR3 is TGTGCCAGCAGCTTAGGGGCAGAACGGAGCAATCAGCCCCAGCATTTT. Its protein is CASSLGAERSNQPQHF. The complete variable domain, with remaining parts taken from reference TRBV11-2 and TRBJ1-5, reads EAGVAQSPRYKIIEKRQSVAFWCNPISGHATLYWYQQILGQGPKLLIQFQNNGVVDDSQLPKDRFSAERLKGVDSTLKIQPAKLEDSAVYLCASSLGAERSNQPQHFGDGTRLSIL.

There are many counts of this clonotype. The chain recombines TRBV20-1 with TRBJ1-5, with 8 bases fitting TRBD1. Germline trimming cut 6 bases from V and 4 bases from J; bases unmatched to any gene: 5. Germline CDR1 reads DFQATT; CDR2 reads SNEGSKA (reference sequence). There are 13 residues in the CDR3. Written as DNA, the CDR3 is TGCAGTGCAAGGACAGGGATGAATCAGCCCCAGCATTTT. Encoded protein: CSARTGMNQPQHF.

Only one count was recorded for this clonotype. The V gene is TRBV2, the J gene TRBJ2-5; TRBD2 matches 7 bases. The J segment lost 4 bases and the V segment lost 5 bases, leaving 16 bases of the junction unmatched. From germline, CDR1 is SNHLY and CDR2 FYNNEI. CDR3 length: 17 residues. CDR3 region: CASSPSPAGGSRETQYF. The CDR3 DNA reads TGTGCCAGCAGTCCCTCTCCCGCTGGCGGGAGTAGAGAGACCCAGTACTTC.

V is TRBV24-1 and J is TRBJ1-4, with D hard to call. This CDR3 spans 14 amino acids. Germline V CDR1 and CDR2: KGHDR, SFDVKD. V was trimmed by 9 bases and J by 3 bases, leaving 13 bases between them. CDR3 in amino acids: CATGNLGANEKLFF. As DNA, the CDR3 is TGTGCCACCGGCAACCTGGGAGCTAATGAAAAACTGTTTTTT.

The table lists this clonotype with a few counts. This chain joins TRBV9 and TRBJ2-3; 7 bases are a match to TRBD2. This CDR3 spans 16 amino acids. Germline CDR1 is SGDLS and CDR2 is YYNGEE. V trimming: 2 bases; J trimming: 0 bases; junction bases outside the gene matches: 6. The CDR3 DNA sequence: TGTGCCAGCAGCGTCCCTGGGGGGGGAAGCACAGATACGCAGTATTTT. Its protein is CASSVPGGGSTDTQYF.

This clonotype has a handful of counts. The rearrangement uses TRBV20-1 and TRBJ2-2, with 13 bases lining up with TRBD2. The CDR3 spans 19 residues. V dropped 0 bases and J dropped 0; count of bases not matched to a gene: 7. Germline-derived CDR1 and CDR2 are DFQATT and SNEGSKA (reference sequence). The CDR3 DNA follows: TGCAGTGCTAGAGACCCGGGACTAGCGGGGAGGTCGAACACCGGGGAGCTGTTTTTT. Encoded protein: CSARDPGLAGRSNTGELFF.

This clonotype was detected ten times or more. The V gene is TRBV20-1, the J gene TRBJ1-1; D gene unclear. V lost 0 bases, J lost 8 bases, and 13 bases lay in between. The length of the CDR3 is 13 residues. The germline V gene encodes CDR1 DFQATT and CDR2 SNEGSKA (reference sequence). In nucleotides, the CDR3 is TGCAGTGCTAGAGACCCTCTCCGGATGGAAGCTTTCTTT. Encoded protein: CSARDPLRMEAFF.

CDR3 loop: CASTLADRDTEAFF. The CDR3 DNA sequence: TGCGCCAGCACCCTTGCGGACCGAGACACTGAAGCTTTCTTT. V usage is TRBV5-1 and J usage is TRBJ1-1; D gene unclear. The V end was cut by 6 bases, the J end by 3 bases, with 15 bases between. Germline CDR1 is SGHRS and CDR2 is YFSETQ. CDR3 length: 14 residues.

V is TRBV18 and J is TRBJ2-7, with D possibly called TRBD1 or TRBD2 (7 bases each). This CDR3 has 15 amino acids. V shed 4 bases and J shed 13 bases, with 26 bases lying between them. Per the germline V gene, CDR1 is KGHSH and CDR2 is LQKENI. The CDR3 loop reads CASSREGAGRTEVYF. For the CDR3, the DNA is TGTGCCAGCTCACGGGAGGGGGCAGGGAGAACGGAAGTCTACTTC.

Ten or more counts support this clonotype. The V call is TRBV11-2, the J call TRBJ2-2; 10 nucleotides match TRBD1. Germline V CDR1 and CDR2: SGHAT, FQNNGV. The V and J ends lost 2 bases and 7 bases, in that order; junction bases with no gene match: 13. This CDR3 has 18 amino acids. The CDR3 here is CASSLSWTGQGSGGELFF. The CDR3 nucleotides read TGTGCCAGCAGCTTAAGTTGGACGGGACAGGGGAGTGGCGGGGAGCTGTTTTTT. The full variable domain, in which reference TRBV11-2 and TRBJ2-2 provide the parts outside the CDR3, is EAGVAQSPRYKIIEKRQSVAFWCNPISGHATLYWYQQILGQGPKLLIQFQNNGVVDDSQLPKDRFSAERLKGVDSTLKIQPAKLEDSAVYLCASSLSWTGQGSGGELFFGEGSRLTVL.